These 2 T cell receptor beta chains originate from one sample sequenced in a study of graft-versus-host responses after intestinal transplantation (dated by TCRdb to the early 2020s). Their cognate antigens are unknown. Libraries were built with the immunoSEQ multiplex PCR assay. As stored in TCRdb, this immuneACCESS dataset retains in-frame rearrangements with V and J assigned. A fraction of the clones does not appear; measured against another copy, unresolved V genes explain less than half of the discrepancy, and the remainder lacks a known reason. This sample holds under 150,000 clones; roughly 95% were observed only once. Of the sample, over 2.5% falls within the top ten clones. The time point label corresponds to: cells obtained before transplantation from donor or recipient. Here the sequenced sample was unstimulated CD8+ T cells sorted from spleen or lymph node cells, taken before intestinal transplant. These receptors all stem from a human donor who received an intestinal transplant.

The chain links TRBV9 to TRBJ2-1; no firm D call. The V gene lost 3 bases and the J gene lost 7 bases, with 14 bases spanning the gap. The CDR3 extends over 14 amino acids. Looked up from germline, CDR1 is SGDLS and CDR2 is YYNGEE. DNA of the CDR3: TGTGCCAGCAGCGGACAAGGCGCCGGTAATGAGCAGTTCTTC. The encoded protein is CASSGQGAGNEQFF.

CDR3 sequence: CASSVREYYNEQFF. The CDR3 coding sequence is TGTGCCAGCAGTGTTCGGGAATACTACAATGAGCAGTTCTTC. V is TRBV6-5 and J is TRBJ2-1; tentatively, D is TRBD2 (5 bases). Germline V gene data show CDR1 as MNHEY and CDR2 as SVGAGI. V was pared by 5 bases and J by 3 bases, with 11 bases between. This CDR3 spans 14 amino acids.